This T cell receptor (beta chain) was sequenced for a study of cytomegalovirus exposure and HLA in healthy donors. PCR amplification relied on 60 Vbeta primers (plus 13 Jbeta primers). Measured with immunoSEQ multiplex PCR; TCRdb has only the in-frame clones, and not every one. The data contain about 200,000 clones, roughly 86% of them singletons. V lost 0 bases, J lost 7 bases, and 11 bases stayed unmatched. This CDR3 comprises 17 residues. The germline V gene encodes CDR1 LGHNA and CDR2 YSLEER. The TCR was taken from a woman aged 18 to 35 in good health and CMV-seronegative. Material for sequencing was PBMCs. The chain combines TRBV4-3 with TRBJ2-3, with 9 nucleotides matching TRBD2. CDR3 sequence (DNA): TGCGCCAGCAGCCAAGAGTCGCGGCTAGCGGGATTAAATACGCAGTATTTT. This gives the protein CASSQESRLAGLNTQYF.